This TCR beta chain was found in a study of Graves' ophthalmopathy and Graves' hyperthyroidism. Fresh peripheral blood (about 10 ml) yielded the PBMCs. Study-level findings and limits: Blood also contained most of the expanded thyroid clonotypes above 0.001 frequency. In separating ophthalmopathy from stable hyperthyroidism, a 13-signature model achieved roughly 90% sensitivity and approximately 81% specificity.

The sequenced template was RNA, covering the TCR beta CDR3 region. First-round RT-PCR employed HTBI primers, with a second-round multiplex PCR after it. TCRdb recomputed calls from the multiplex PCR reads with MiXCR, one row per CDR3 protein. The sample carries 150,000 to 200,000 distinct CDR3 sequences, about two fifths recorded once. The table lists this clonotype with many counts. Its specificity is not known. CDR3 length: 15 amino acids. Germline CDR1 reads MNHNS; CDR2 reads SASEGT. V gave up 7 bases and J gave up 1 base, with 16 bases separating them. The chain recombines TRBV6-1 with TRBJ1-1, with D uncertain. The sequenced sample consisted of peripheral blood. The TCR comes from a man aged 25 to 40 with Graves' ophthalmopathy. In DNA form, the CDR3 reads TGTGCCAGCACCCAGGCTGGTGGAAGGAACACTGAAGCTTTCTTT. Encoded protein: CASTQAGGRNTEAFF.